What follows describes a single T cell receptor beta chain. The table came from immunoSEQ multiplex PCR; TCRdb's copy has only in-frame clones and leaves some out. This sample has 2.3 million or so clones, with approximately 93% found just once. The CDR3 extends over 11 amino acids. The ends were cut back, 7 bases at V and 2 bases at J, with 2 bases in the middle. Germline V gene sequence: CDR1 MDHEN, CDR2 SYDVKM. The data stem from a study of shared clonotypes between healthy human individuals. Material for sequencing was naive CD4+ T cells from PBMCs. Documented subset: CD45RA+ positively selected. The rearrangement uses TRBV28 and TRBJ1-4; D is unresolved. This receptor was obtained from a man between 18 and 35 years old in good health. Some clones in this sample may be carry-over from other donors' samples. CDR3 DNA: TGTGCCAGCATGACTAATGAAAAACTGTTTTTT. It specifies CASMTNEKLFF.